This T cell receptor (beta chain) was sequenced in a study of T cell repertoires in cytomegalovirus infection. Turning to the study itself: A matching HLA type, together with CMV infection, was signaled by public TCR beta signatures. The study's findings and limits: Ex vivo responses were dominated by HLA-C-restricted CMV-specific TCR beta clonotypes.

TCRdb passed the reads through MiXCR, listing each CDR3 protein once. Among approximately 730,000 distinct CDR3 sequences, 25% to 35% were seen once, and the ten largest hold around 13%. V was cut by 5 bases and J by 0 bases, with 17 bases left in between. The CDR3 runs 18 residues. CDR1 and CDR2 (germline): SGHTA, FQGTGA. As for this clonotype: Its antigen is unidentified.

The TCR originated in a human donor in good health (CMV status not recorded). Some clones in this sample may be carry-over from other donors' samples. This sample comprised cultured CD8+ T cells from PBMCs, obtained from culture after CMV antigen stimulation. The J gene is TRBJ2-6, the V gene TRBV7-3; tentatively, D is TRBD1 or TRBD2 (5 bases each). CDR3 in amino acids: CASSSRDLTFSGANVLTF. As DNA, the CDR3 is TGTGCCAGCAGCAGCCGGGACCTTACTTTCTCTGGGGCCAACGTCCTGACTTTC.